What follows is one TCR beta chain and its context. No antigen is known for it. Full-length variable regions came from constant-region reverse primers plus semi-nested Nested Universal Primer A PCR. A single record per CDR3 protein comes from TCRdb applying MiXCR to the 5' RACE reads. The table lists tens of thousands of distinct CDR3 sequences, roughly 30% of them singletons. Memory CD4+ cells were defined as CD4+CD45RO+CD25-. Study conclusions and caveats: Tumor Tregs overlapped most with tumor, then blood, naive CD4+ cells. The larger-cohort validation was restricted to a single TCR beta V-J rearrangement rather than whole repertoires.

The CDR3 has 17 residues. V shed 2 bases, J shed 4 bases, and the junction held 14 bases outside the gene matches. The germline gives CDR1 SGHDT, CDR2 YYEEEE. The TCR comes from a female donor with breast cancer. Sequences were obtained from tumor-infiltrating memory CD4+ T cells sorted from the breast tumor. Documented subset: memory CD4+ T cells, CD4+CD45RO+CD25-. The V gene is TRBV5-6, the J gene TRBJ2-5, with 7 bases lining up with TRBD2. Written as DNA, the CDR3 is TGTGCCAGCAGCTTAACTCGGACTAGAGGGGAACTAGAGACCCAGTACTTC. It specifies CASSLTRTRGELETQYF.